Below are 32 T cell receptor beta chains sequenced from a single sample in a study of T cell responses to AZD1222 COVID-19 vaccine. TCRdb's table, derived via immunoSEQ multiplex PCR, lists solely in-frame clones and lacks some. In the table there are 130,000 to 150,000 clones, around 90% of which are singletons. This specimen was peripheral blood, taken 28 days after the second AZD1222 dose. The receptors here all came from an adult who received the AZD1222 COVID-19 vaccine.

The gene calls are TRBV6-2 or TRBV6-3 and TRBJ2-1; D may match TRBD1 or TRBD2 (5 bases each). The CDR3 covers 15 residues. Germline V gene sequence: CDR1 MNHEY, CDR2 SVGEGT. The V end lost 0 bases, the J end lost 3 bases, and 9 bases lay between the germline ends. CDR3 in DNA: TGTGCCAGCAGTTACTCGCCGGGGCTCTACAATGAGCAGTTCTTC. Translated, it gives CASSYSPGLYNEQFF.

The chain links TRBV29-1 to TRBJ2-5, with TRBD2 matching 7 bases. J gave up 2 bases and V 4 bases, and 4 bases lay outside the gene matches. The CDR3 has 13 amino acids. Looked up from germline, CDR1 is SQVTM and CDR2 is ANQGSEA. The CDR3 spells CSVGLAVQETQYF. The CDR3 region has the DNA TGCAGCGTTGGGCTAGCGGTACAAGAGACCCAGTACTTC.

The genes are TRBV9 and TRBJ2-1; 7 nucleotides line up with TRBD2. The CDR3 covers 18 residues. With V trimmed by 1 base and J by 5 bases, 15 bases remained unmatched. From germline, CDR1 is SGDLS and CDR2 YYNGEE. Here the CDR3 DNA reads TGTGCCAGCAGCGTAAGGTCGAACTTTAGGGCGGGAGACAATGAGCAGTTCTTC. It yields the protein CASSVRSNFRAGDNEQFF.

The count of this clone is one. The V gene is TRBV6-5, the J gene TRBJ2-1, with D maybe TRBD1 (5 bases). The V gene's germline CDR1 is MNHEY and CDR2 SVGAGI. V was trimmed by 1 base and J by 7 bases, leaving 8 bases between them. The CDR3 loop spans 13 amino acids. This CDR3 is CASSYFGANEQFF. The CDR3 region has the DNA TGTGCCAGCAGTTACTTTGGGGCGAATGAGCAGTTCTTC.

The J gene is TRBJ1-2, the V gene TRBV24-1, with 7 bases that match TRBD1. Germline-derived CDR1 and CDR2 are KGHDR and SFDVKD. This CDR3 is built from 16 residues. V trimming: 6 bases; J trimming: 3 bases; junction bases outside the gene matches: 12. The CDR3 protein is CATSWGQRGGDYGYTF. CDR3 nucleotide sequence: TGTGCCACCAGTTGGGGACAGCGCGGGGGCGACTATGGCTACACCTTC.

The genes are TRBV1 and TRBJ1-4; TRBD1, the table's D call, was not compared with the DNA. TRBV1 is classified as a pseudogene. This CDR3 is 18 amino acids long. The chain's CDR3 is CTSSQDSWQFTTNEKLFF. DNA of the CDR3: TGCACCAGCAGCCAAGATTCCTGGCAGTTCACAACTAATGAAAAACTGTTTTTT.

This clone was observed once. CDR3 amino acids: CASSRREGGRKNTGELFF. CDR3 nucleotide sequence: TGTGCCAGCAGCCGGAGGGAGGGAGGCCGAAAGAACACCGGGGAGCTGTTTTTT. V gene TRBV4-2 combines with J gene TRBJ2-2; TRBD2 matches 7 bases. Germline V lookup: CDR1 LGHNA, CDR2 YNFKEQ. The CDR3 is 18 residues long. V dropped 4 bases and J dropped 1; count of bases not matched to a gene: 12.

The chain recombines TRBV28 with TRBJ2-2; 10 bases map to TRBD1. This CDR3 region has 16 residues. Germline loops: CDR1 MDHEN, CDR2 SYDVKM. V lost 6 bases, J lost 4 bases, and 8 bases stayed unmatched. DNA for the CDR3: TGTGCCAGCAGGACGACAGGGGGCGAAATCACCGGGGAGCTGTTTTTT. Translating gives CASRTTGGEITGELFF.

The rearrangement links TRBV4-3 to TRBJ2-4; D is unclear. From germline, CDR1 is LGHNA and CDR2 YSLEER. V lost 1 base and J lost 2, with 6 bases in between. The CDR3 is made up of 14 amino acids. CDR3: CASSQGETKNIQYF. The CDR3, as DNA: TGCGCCAGCAGCCAAGGGGAAACCAAAAACATTCAGTACTTC.

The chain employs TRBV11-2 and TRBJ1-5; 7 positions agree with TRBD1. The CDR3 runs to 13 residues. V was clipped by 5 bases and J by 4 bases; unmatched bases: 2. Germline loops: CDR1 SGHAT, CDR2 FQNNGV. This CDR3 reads CASSQDRNQPQHF. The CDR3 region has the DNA TGTGCCAGCAGCCAGGACAGGAATCAGCCCCAGCATTTT.

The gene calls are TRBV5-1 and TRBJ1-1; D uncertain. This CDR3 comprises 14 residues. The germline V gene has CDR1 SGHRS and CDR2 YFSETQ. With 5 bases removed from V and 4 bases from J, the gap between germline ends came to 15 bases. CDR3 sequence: CASSFSTQTTEAFF. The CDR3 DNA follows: TGCGCCAGCAGTTTCTCGACTCAAACCACTGAAGCTTTCTTT.

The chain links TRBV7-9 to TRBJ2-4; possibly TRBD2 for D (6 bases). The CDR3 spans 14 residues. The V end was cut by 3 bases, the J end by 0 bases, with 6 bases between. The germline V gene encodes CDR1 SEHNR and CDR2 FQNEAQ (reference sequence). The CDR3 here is CASSLGLAKNIQYF. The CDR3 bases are TGTGCCAGCAGCTTGGGACTAGCCAAAAACATTCAGTACTTC.

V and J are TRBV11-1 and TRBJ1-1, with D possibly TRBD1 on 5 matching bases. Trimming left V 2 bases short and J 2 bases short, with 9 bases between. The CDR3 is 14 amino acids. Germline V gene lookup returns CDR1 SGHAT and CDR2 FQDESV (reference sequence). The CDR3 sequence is CASSLWGSNTEAFF. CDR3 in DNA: TGTGCCAGCAGCTTATGGGGCAGCAACACTGAAGCTTTCTTT.

The CDR3 reads CASSLATLNYGYTF. The DNA of the CDR3 is TGCGCCAGCAGCTTGGCCACGCTTAACTATGGCTACACCTTC. This sequence joins TRBV5-1 and TRBJ1-2; D gene unclear. V shed 0 bases and J shed 1 base, with 7 bases lying between them. Germline assignment: CDR1 SGHRS and CDR2 YFSETQ. This CDR3 has 14 amino acids.

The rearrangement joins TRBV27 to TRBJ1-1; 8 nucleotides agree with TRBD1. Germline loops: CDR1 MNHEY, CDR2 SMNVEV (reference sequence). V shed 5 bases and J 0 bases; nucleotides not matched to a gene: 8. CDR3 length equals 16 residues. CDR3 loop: CASSTRQGFMNTEAFF. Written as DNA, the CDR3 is TGTGCCAGCAGTACCCGACAGGGGTTCATGAACACTGAAGCTTTCTTT.

The chain's CDR3 is CASSGHQTEAFF. For the CDR3, the DNA is TGTGCCAGCAGCGGACATCAAACTGAAGCTTTCTTT. This rearrangement joins TRBV27 to TRBJ1-1; D is perhaps TRBD1 (5 bases). CDR1 and CDR2 (germline): MNHEY, SMNVEV (reference sequence). V gave up 6 bases and J gave up 5 bases, with 10 bases separating them. The CDR3 runs to 12 residues.

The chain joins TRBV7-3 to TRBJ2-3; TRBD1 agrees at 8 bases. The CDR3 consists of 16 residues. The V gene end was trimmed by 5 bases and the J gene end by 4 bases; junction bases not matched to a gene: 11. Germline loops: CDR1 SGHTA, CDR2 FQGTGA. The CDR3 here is CASSPLDRASADTQYF. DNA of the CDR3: TGTGCCAGCAGCCCCCTGGACAGGGCAAGCGCAGATACGCAGTATTTT.

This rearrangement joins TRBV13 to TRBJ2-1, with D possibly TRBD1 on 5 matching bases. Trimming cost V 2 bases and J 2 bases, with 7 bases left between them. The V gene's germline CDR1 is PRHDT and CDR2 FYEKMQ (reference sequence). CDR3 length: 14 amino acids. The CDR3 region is CASSLRGTYNEQFF. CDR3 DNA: TGTGCCAGCAGCTTAAGGGGAACCTACAATGAGCAGTTCTTC.

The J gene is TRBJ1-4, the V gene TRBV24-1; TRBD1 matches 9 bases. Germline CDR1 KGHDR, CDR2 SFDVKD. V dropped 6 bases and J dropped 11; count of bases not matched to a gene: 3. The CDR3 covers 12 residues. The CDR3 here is CATSSDRGKLFF. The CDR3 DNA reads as TGTGCCACCAGTTCGGACAGGGGTAAACTGTTTTTT.

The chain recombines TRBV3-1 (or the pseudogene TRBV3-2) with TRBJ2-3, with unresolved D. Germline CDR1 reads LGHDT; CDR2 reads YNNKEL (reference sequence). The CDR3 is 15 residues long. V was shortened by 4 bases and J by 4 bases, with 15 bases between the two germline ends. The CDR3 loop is CASSPSPPVPDTQYF. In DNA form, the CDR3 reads TGTGCCAGCAGCCCCTCCCCCCCGGTCCCAGATACGCAGTATTTT.

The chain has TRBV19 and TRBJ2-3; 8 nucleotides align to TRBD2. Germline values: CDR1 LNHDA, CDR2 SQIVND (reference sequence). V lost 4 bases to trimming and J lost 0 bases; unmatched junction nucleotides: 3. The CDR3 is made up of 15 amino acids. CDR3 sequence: CASSSTSGSTDTQYF. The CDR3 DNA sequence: TGTGCCAGTAGTAGTACTAGCGGAAGCACAGATACGCAGTATTTT.

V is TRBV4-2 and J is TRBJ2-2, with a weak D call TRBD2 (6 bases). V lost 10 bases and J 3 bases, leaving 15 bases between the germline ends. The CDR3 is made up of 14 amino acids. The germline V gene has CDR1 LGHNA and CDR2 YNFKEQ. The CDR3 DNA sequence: TGTGCCATCGGCCCGGGCGGGGACACCGGGGAGCTGTTTTTT. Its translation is CAIGPGGDTGELFF.

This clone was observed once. This chain's CDR3 is CASSAPLGGTYNEQFF. The CDR3 DNA is TGTGCCAGCAGCGCACCCTTGGGGGGAACCTACAATGAGCAGTTCTTC. This chain links TRBV7-8 with TRBJ2-1; maybe TRBD2 (6 bases). This CDR3 has 16 amino acids. The V end was cut by 5 bases, the J end by 2 bases, with 16 bases between. Germline CDR1 is SGHVS and CDR2 is FQNEAQ.

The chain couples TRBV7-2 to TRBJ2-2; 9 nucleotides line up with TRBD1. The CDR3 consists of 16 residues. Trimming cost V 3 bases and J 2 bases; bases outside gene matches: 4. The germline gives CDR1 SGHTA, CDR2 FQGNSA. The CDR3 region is CASSFGTGINTGELFF. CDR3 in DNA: TGTGCCAGCAGCTTCGGGACAGGGATTAACACCGGGGAGCTGTTTTTT.

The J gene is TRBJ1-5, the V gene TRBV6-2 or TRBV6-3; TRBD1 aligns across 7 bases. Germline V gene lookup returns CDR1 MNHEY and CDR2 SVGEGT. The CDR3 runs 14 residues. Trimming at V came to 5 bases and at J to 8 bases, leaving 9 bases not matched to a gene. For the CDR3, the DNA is TGTGCCAGCAGTGGGGGAGGGGGCGTGGAGCCCCAGCATTTT. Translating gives CASSGGGGVEPQHF.

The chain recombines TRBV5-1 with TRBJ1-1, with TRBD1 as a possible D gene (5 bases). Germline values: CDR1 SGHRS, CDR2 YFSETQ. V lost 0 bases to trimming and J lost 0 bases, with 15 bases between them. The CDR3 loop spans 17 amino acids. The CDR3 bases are TGCGCCAGCAGCTTGGCGGGGACCGGCTCCATGAACACTGAAGCTTTCTTT. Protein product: CASSLAGTGSMNTEAFF.

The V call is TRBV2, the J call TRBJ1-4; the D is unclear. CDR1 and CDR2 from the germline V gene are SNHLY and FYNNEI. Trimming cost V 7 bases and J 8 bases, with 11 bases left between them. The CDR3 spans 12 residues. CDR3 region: CASTHIGEKLFF. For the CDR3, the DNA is TGTGCCAGCACCCACATCGGGGAAAAACTGTTTTTT. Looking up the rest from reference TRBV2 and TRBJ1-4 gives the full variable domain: EPEVTQTPSHQVTQMGQEVILRCVPISNHLYFYWYRQILGQKVEFLVSFYNNEISEKSEIFDDQFSVERPDGSNFTLKIRSTKLEDSAMYFCASTHIGEKLFFGSGTQLSVL.

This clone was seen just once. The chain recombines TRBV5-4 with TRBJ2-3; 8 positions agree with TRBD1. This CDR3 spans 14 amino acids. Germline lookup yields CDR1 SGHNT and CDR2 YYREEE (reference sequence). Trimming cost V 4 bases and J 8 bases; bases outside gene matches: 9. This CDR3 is CASSQTGDLGTQYF. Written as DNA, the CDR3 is TGTGCCAGCAGCCAGACAGGGGATCTGGGTACGCAGTATTTT.

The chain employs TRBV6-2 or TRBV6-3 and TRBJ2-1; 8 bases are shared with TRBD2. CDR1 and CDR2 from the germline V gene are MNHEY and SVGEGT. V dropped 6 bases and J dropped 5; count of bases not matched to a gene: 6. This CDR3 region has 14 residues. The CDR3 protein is CASSLTSGNNEQFF. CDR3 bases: TGTGCCAGCAGCCTCACTAGCGGTAACAATGAGCAGTTCTTC.

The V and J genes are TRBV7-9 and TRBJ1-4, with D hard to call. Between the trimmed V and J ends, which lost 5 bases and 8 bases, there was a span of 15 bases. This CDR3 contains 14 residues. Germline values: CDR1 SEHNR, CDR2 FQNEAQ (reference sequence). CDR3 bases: TGTGCCAGCAGCCCCACGAACGCGGGGGAAAAACTGTTTTTT. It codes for CASSPTNAGEKLFF.

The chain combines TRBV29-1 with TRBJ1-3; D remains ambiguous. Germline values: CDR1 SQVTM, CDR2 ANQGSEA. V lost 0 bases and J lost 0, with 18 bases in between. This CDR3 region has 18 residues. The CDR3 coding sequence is TGCAGCGTTGAAGAAAAAAGCCCGACTCGGAGCTCTGGAAACACCATATATTTT. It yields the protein CSVEEKSPTRSSGNTIYF. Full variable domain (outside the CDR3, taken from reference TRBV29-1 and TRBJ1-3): SAVISQKPSRDICQRGTSLTIQCQVDSQVTMMFWYRQQPGQSLTLIATANQGSEATYESGFVIDKFPISRPNLTFSTLTVSNMSPEDSSIYLCSVEEKSPTRSSGNTIYFGEGSWLTVV.

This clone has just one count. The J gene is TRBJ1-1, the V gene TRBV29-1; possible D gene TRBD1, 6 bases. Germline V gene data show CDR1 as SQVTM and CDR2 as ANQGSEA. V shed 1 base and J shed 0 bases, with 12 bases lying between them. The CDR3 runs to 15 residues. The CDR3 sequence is CSVEGAGHLNTEAFF. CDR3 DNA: TGCAGCGTTGAAGGTGCGGGACATTTGAACACTGAAGCTTTCTTT.